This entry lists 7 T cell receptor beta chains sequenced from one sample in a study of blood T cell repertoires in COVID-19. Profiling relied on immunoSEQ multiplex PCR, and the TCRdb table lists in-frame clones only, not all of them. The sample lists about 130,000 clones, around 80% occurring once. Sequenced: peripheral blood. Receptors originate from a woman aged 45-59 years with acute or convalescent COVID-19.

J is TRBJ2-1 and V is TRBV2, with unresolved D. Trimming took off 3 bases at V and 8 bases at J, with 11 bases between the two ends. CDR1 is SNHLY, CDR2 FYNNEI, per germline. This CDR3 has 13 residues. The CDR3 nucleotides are TGTGCCAGCAGTGAGATAGTCGGGTATGAGCAGTTCTTC. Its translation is CASSEIVGYEQFF. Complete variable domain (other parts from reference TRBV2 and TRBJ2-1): EPEVTQTPSHQVTQMGQEVILRCVPISNHLYFYWYRQILGQKVEFLVSFYNNEISEKSEIFDDQFSVERPDGSNFTLKIRSTKLEDSAMYFCASSEIVGYEQFFGPGTRLTVL.

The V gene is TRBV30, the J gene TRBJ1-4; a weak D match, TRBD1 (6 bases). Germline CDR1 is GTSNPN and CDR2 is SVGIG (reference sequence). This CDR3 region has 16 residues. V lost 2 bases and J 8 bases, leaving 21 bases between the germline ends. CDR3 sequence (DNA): TGTGCCTGGAGTCCCCCAGGTGGGGGCTCTCTGGAAAAACTGTTTTTT. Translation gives CAWSPPGGGSLEKLFF.

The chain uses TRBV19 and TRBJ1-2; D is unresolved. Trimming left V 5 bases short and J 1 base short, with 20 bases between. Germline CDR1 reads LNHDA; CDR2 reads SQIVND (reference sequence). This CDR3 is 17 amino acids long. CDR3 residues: CASSPLPNPQRNYGYTF. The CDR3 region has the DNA TGTGCCAGTAGTCCCCTCCCTAACCCGCAGCGTAACTATGGCTACACCTTC.

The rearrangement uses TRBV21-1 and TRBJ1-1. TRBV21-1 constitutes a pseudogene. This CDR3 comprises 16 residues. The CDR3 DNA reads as TGTGCCAGCAGCAAAGGGGCCCGGGGGTCGAGAACTGAAGCTTTCTTT. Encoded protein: CASSKGARGSRTEAFF.

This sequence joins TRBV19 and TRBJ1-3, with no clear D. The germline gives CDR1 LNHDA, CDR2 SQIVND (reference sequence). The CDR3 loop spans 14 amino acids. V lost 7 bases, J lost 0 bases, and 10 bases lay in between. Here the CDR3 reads CASKIPGSGNTIYF. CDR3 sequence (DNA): TGTGCCAGTAAGATACCAGGCTCTGGAAACACCATATATTTT. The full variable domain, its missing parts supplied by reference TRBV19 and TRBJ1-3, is DGGITQSPKYLFRKEGQNVTLSCEQNLNHDAMYWYRQDPGQGLRLIYYSQIVNDFQKGDIAEGYSVSREKKESFPLTVTSAQKNPTAFYLCASKIPGSGNTIYFGEGSWLTVV.

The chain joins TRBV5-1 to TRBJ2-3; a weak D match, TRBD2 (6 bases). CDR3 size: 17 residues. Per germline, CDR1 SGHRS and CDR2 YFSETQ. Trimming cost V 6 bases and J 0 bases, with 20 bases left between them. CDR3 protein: CASKGGSGVTSTDTQYF. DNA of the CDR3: TGCGCCAGCAAAGGAGGTAGCGGCGTTACTAGCACAGATACGCAGTATTTT.

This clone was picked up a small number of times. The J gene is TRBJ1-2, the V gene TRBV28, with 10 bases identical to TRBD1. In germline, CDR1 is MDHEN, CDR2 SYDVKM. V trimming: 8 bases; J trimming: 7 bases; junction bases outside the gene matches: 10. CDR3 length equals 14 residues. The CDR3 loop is CASWMTGGKVGYTF. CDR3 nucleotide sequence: TGTGCCAGCTGGATGACAGGGGGCAAGGTTGGCTACACCTTC.